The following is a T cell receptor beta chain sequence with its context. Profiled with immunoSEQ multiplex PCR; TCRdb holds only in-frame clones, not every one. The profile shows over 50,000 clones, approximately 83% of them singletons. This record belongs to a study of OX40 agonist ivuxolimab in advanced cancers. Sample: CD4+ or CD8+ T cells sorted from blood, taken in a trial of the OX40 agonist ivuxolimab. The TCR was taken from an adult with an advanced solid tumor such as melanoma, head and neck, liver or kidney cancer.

The CDR3 bases are TGTGCCAGCAGCTTAGAGGTACTGAACACTGAAGCTTTCTTT. Amino acids: CASSLEVLNTEAFF. The chain joins TRBV7-2 to TRBJ1-1; no reliable D call. Trimming took 1 base from V and 0 from J, leaving 6 bases between them. The CDR3 covers 14 residues. Per germline, CDR1 SGHTA and CDR2 FQGNSA.